What follows are 5 T cell receptor beta chains derived from one specimen sequenced in a study of blood T cells in healthy people across ages. Alongside a J-beta primer mix, a sample-barcoded 5' primer served in a second PCR lasting roughly 6 to 11 cycles. MiXCR was run by TCRdb on the 5' RACE reads, yielding one entry per CDR3 protein. The repertoire holds 700,000 to 800,000 distinct CDR3 sequences, with 43% as singletons. The source material was blood. These receptors came from a woman aged 60 to 75 in good health.

The rearrangement uses TRBV4-3 and TRBJ2-5, with TRBD2 identical over 9 bases. V lost 0 bases, J lost 0 bases, and 5 bases stayed unmatched. CDR1 LGHNA and CDR2 YSLEER come from the germline V gene. This CDR3 region has 17 residues. The chain's CDR3 is CASSQEPLAGHQETQYF. DNA for the CDR3: TGCGCCAGCAGCCAAGAACCACTAGCGGGCCACCAAGAGACCCAGTACTTC.

This clonotype was seen only a few times. This rearrangement joins TRBV12-3 or TRBV12-4 to TRBJ2-7; D gene ambiguous. The CDR3 is 14 amino acids. V was pared by 3 bases and J by 7 bases, with 16 bases between. The CDR3 DNA sequence: TGTGCCAGCAGTTTTGCACCGGCTTCCTGGGAGCAGTACTTC. Amino acid sequence: CASSFAPASWEQYF.

The CDR3: CASSPSEGGYNEQFF. The CDR3 DNA reads as TGTGCCAGCAGCCCTAGCGAGGGGGGCTACAATGAGCAGTTCTTC. V usage is TRBV7-7 and J usage is TRBJ2-1; D possibly matches TRBD1 or TRBD2 (6 bases each). The CDR3 sequence is 15 residues long. The ends were cut back, 5 bases at V and 3 bases at J, with 14 bases in the middle. The germline V gene has CDR1 SSHAT and CDR2 FNYEAQ (reference sequence).

This clonotype has just one count. The chain has TRBV27 and TRBJ2-5, with 11 bases matching TRBD1. The J call may be wrong; the DNA end is better matched by TRBJ2-7. Germline loops: CDR1 MNHEY, CDR2 SMNVEV (reference sequence). The CDR3 consists of 14 residues. Written as DNA, the CDR3 is TGTGCCAGCAGGTGGGGACAGGGGGTTTGCGAGCAGTACTTC. Its translation: CASRWGQGVCEQYF.

In the case of this clonotype: A much larger clone differs from this one at a single base, so this may be a read error. The gene calls are TRBV29-1 and TRBJ1-4; TRBD1 matches 9 bases. The germline gives CDR1 SQVTM, CDR2 ANQGSEA. J lost 5 bases, V lost 8 bases, and 6 bases had no gene match. This CDR3 is 13 amino acids long. This CDR3 reads CSTQQGANEKLFF. In nucleotides, the CDR3 is TGCAGCACTCAACAGGGGGCAAATGAAAAACTGTTTTTT.